Below, 12 T cell receptor beta chains from the same sample are listed, as sequenced in a study of T-cell memory formation after mild COVID-19 (dated by TCRdb to the early 2020s). The library was built by means of 5' RACE. The instrument given in TCRdb is Illumina NovaSeq 6000. Clones were called with MiXCR by TCRdb after fastp trimmed the public reads at Q25, and only in-frame beta chains were retained. Identical CDR3 protein sequences are pooled into one entry, listed with their most common genes and DNA. For this sample there are hundreds of thousands of distinct CDR3 sequences; just over 20% appear just once. Around 12% of the sample is held by the ten biggest clonotypes. Sequenced input: PBMCs or a T cell subset sorted from them (not recorded which). These receptors all stem from an adult woman who had mild COVID-19 (a few samples of this study predate the infection). The sample titles of this study are shuffled in the database, so cell type and time point are left out; the donor was told from shared clones.

This clonotype appeared a few times. This chain joins TRBV5-6 and TRBJ2-1; 10 bases agree with TRBD1. The CDR3 has 18 amino acids. After removal of 1 base from V and 3 bases from J, the junction contained 10 bases not matched to a gene. Germline values: CDR1 SGHDT, CDR2 YYEEEE. The CDR3 DNA reads TGTGCCAGCAGCTTGCGGAGTAGGGGACAGGGGAGCTACAATGAGCAGTTCTTC. It specifies CASSLRSRGQGSYNEQFF.

V gene TRBV25-1 combines with J gene TRBJ1-1; TRBD1 might be the D (5 bases). CDR1 is MGHDK and CDR2 is SYGVNS in the germline V gene. V shed 3 bases and J shed 5 bases, with 13 bases lying between them. CDR3 size: 14 residues. This CDR3 reads CASSDFGGSTEAFF. As DNA, the CDR3 is TGTGCCAGCAGTGACTTCGGGGGTAGTACTGAAGCTTTCTTT.

This clonotype was recorded only once. V and J are TRBV29-1 and TRBJ2-1, with TRBD2 matching 11 bases. CDR3 length equals 15 residues. The J segment lost 7 bases and the V segment lost 5 bases, leaving 10 bases of the junction unmatched. CDR1 and CDR2 (germline): SQVTM, ANQGSEA. The CDR3 DNA follows: TGCAGCGTTACACTAGCGGGAGCCCGGATAAATGAGCAGTTCTTC. Its translation is CSVTLAGARINEQFF.

This clonotype was counted between two and nine times. The CDR3 protein is CASSLSSKDTQYF. The CDR3 DNA follows: TGCGCCAGCAGTCTGTCTTCGAAGGATACGCAGTATTTT. The chain recombines TRBV10-2 with TRBJ2-3; D is uncertain. Deletions cut 5 bases from V and 6 bases from J, with 12 bases between. CDR1 WSHSY and CDR2 SAAADI come from the germline V gene. This CDR3 region has 13 residues.

This clonotype was counted between two and nine times. The rearrangement links TRBV20-1 to TRBJ1-6, with D hard to call. The length of the CDR3 is 13 residues. CDR1 is DFQATT and CDR2 is SNEGSKA in the germline V gene (reference sequence). The V end lost 4 bases, the J end lost 5 bases, and 9 bases lay between the germline ends. The CDR3 loop reads CSANPGNNSPLHF. In DNA, the CDR3 is TGCAGTGCTAACCCTGGAAATAATTCACCCCTCCACTTT.

The chain employs TRBV7-9 and TRBJ2-3; D uncertain. This CDR3 has 16 amino acids. Germline V CDR1 and CDR2: SEHNR, FQNEAQ (reference sequence). Trimming removed 2 bases from V and 3 bases from J, with 15 bases in between. This chain's CDR3 is CASSLSLILGTDTQYF. The CDR3 DNA reads TGTGCCAGCAGCTTAAGTCTAATCTTGGGGACAGATACGCAGTATTTT.

Only a few counts were recorded for this clonotype. The chain's CDR3 is CASSLGTGVHEQFF. Written as DNA, the CDR3 is TGCGCCAGCAGCCTCGGGACAGGGGTCCATGAGCAGTTCTTC. The genes are TRBV5-1 and TRBJ2-1; 10 bases line up with TRBD1. With V trimmed by 4 bases and J by 8 bases, 6 bases remained unmatched. The CDR3 is 14 amino acids. Germline lookup yields CDR1 SGHRS and CDR2 YFSETQ. Using reference TRBV5-1 and TRBJ2-1 for the parts outside the CDR3, the full variable domain is KAGVTQTPRYLIKTRGQQVTLSCSPISGHRSVSWYQQTPGQGLQFLFEYFSETQRNKGNFPGRFSGRQFSNSRSEMNVSTLELGDSALYLCASSLGTGVHEQFFGPGTRLTVL.

The CDR3 loop is CASSAGTRTDTQYF. As DNA, the CDR3 is TGTGCCAGCAGCGCCGGGACTAGAACAGATACGCAGTATTTT. The chain couples TRBV7-9 to TRBJ2-3, with 8 bases lining up with TRBD2. J lost 3 bases, V lost 5 bases, and 4 bases had no gene match. The V gene's germline CDR1 is SEHNR and CDR2 FQNEAQ (reference sequence). The CDR3 has 14 amino acids. Full variable domain (remainder filled in from reference TRBV7-9 and TRBJ2-3): DTGVSQNPRHKITKRGQNVTFRCDPISEHNRLYWYRQTLGQGPEFLTYFQNEAQLEKSRLLSDRFSAERPKGSFSTLEIQRTEQGDSAMYLCASSAGTRTDTQYFGPGTRLTVL.

The chain employs TRBV7-6 and TRBJ2-2; possibly TRBD1 for D (5 bases). The V end lost 0 bases, the J end lost 8 bases, and 16 bases lay between the germline ends. The CDR3 runs 16 residues. Germline V lookup: CDR1 SGHVS, CDR2 FNYEAQ. CDR3 residues: CASSLADQGAWGELFF. CDR3 DNA: TGTGCCAGCAGCTTAGCGGATCAGGGTGCCTGGGGGGAGCTGTTTTTT. Full variable domain (outside the CDR3, taken from reference TRBV7-6 and TRBJ2-2): GAGVSQSPRYKVTKRGQDVALRCDPISGHVSLYWYRQALGQGPEFLTYFNYEAQQDKSGLPNDRFSAERPEGSISTLTIQRTEQRDSAMYRCASSLADQGAWGELFFGEGSRLTVL.

This clonotype occurred a few times. J is TRBJ2-3 and V is TRBV2; D is ambiguous. This CDR3 is 12 amino acids long. CDR1 is SNHLY and CDR2 is FYNNEI in the germline V gene. Trimming cost V 3 bases and J 6 bases, with 7 bases left between them. Written as DNA, the CDR3 is TGTGCCAGCAGTGAGTTTTCGGATACGCAGTATTTT. Translation: CASSEFSDTQYF.

This clonotype was seen only a few times. The chain links TRBV12-3 or TRBV12-4 to TRBJ1-1; D not certain. Between the trimmed V and J ends, which lost 8 bases and 4 bases, there was a span of 8 bases. The CDR3 spans 11 residues. CDR3 sequence reads: CASRVSTEAFF. The CDR3 DNA reads TGTGCCAGCCGGGTTAGCACTGAAGCTTTCTTT.

The chain employs TRBV7-9 and TRBJ2-5, with D possibly being TRBD1 or TRBD2 (5 bases each). This CDR3 comprises 16 residues. Germline V lookup: CDR1 SEHNR, CDR2 FQNEAQ (reference sequence). Trimming took off 3 bases at V and 9 bases at J, with 23 bases between the two ends. The CDR3 spells CASSFAGTVDSGSQYF. CDR3 DNA: TGTGCCAGCAGCTTCGCCGGGACGGTGGATTCGGGGTCCCAGTACTTC.